This T cell receptor beta chain was sequenced during a study of cytomegalovirus exposure and HLA in healthy donors. The study's findings and limits: Later analysis identified several of the most significant clusters that appeared linked to common viral pathogens. HLA allele associations emerged for 17,000 or so TCR beta sequences in a later analysis, at 0.05 false discovery rate.

The CDR3 loop spans 16 amino acids. In germline, CDR1 is MNHEY, CDR2 SMNVEV (reference sequence). Trimming took 0 bases from V and 6 from J; bases not matched to a gene: 8. This PCR relied on a set of 60 Vbeta primers and 13 Jbeta primers. Sequencing used immunoSEQ multiplex PCR; TCRdb keeps in-frame clones, though not all of them. This sample carries 140,000 or so clones, roughly 70% of them seen once, and the ten largest clones take 1.5% to 2%. Note on this clone: Its antigen is still unknown.

Sequencing was performed on PBMCs. The clonotype was recovered from a middle-aged woman in good health and CMV-seronegative. The rearrangement uses TRBV27 and TRBJ2-3; TRBD1 aligns across 8 bases. The CDR3 region has the DNA TGTGCCAGCAGTTTATCCCGCCCGACAGGGGCGGATACGCAGTATTTT. It codes for CASSLSRPTGADTQYF.